The T cell receptor (beta chain) described here comes from a study of CD8+CD57+ T cells in acquired aplastic anemia. The CDR3 consists of 13 residues. V dropped 6 bases and J dropped 9 bases, with 18 bases sitting between them. Germline CDR1 and CDR2: DFQATT and SNEGSKA (reference sequence). The study profiled TCR beta VDJ and CDR3 using genomic DNA as template. Via MiXCR, TCRdb re-called the reads, giving one row per CDR3 protein. Counted here are about 270,000 distinct CDR3 sequences, roughly half occurring once; the ten biggest clones make up 6.5% to 10%. The clonotype originates from a human donor with severe aplastic anemia or a healthy control (not recorded which). Sequencing used sorted CD4+, CD8+, or CD8+CD57+ T cells (not recorded which) from PBMCs. V is TRBV20-1 and J is TRBJ1-3; D is undetermined. The CDR3 loop is CSALQVGRPTIYF. CDR3 DNA sequence: TGCAGTGCCCTCCAAGTCGGTCGTCCCACCATATATTTT.